This TCR beta chain stems from a study of CD8 T cells in ankylosing spondylitis. With molecular barcodes, quantitative 5'-RACE was used to make the TCR beta libraries. TCRdb recomputed calls from the 5' RACE reads with MiXCR, one row per CDR3 protein. The sample records 150,000 to 200,000 distinct CDR3 sequences, 30% to 35% being singletons. This clonotype occurred a few times. J was trimmed by 3 bases and V by 3 bases; bases with no gene match: 2. The CDR3 has 14 amino acids. Germline values: CDR1 DFQATT, CDR2 SNEGSKA (reference sequence). The specimen was synovial fluid, either unsorted or a sorted T cell fraction (not recorded which). The J gene is TRBJ2-1, the V gene TRBV20-1; 10 nucleotides align to TRBD1. This clonotype was obtained from a male donor with ankylosing spondylitis. CDR3 sequence: CSARRDRGYNEQFF. CDR3 sequence (DNA): TGCAGTGCTAGGCGGGACAGGGGCTACAATGAGCAGTTCTTC.